This is a list of T cell receptor beta chains from one sample in a study of patients and donors after allogeneic stem cell transplantation. TCRdb re-derived calls from the RT-PCR reads in MiXCR, one entry per CDR3 protein. In the table there are 920,000 or so distinct CDR3 sequences, about a sixth of which are singletons. Sequencing was carried out using blood, either unsorted or a sorted T cell fraction (not recorded which). These receptors all come from a human donor who was either an allogeneic HSCT recipient or a stem cell or donor lymphocyte infusion donor (not recorded which). It is not recorded whose cells these are; they may come from a transplant donor. Each CDR3 is given with its conserved first and last residue. D genes are given only for firm matches. Part of the rows lack a size; the others show once, few, many or a class for expanded clones.

>few|TRBD2|TRBV5-4|TRBJ2-7
CASSLAGGGVSYEQYF
TGTGCCAGCAGCTTGGCCGGCGGGGGGGTCTCCTACGAGCAGTACTTC
>.|TRBD2|TRBV29-1|TRBJ2-1
CSVEATNSGRPLHEQFF
TGCAGCGTTGAAGCCACGAATAGCGGGAGGCCCCTACATGAGCAGTTCTTC
>few|TRBD2|TRBV6-5|TRBJ2-5
CASSYDLAGGPKETQYF
TGTGCCAGCAGTTATGACTTAGCGGGGGGCCCTAAAGAGACCCAGTACTTC
>.|.|TRBV20-1|TRBJ2-7
CSARDLTAGLAYEQYF
TGCAGTGCTAGAGACCTGACGGCGGGATTGGCCTACGAGCAGTACTTC
>.|.|TRBV20-1|TRBJ2-1
CSARTRQGISYNEQFF
TGCAGTGCTAGAACTAGGCAGGGAATCTCCTACAATGAGCAGTTCTTC
>many|.|TRBV6-2/TRBV6-3|TRBJ2-5
CASSRGLRETQYF
TGTGCCAGCAGTCGGGGGCTACGGGAGACCCAGTACTTC
>.|TRBD1|TRBV19|TRBJ2-1
CASNGQGYNEQFF
TGTGCCAGTAACGGACAGGGCTACAATGAGCAGTTCTTC
>few|.|TRBV6-2/TRBV6-3|TRBJ2-7
CASRNRILQGEQYF
TGTGCCAGCAGAAACCGTATACTCCAGGGCGAGCAGTACTTC
>.|.|TRBV4-1|TRBJ1-1
CASSRGREDTEAFF
TGCGCCAGCAGCCGCGGCAGGGAGGACACTGAAGCTTTCTTT
>.|TRBD2|TRBV27|TRBJ2-2
CASSSPPRLALATAELFF
TGTGCCAGCAGTTCCCCCCCCCGACTAGCTTTGGCCACGGCGGAGCTGTTTTTT
>once|.|TRBV20-1|TRBJ1-5
CSARVAGAGSQPQHF
TGCAGTGCTAGAGTGGCGGGGGCGGGTAGTCAGCCCCAGCATTTT
>.|.|TRBV20-1|TRBJ2-7
CSAQEYGEQYF
TGCAGTGCCCAAGAATACGGCGAGCAGTACTTC
>.|TRBD2|TRBV7-6|TRBJ2-7
CASSLKGTSYEQYF
TGTGCCAGCAGCTTAAAAGGGACTAGTTACGAGCAGTACTTC
>.|.|TRBV27|TRBJ2-7
CASSLMAGNYEQYF
TGTGCCAGCAGTTTAATGGCAGGAAACTACGAGCAGTACTTC
>few|.|TRBV12-5|TRBJ2-3
CASGSGDSTDTQYF
TGTGCTAGTGGTTCCGGGGATAGCACAGATACGCAGTATTTT
>.|TRBD1|TRBV5-1|TRBJ1-1
CASSLGQGNEAFF
TGCGCCAGCAGCTTGGGACAGGGGAATGAAGCTTTCTTT
>few|TRBD1|TRBV7-8|TRBJ2-7
CASSGRDSVVDEQYF
TGTGCCAGCAGCGGAAGGGACAGTGTAGTGGACGAGCAGTACTTC
>.|TRBD2|TRBV9|TRBJ2-7
CASSVGSGGGYEQYF
TGTGCCAGCAGCGTAGGTAGCGGGGGAGGTTACGAGCAGTACTTC
>few|.|TRBV7-8|TRBJ2-6
CASSLLLLGANVLTF
TGTGCCAGCAGCTTATTGCTCCTTGGGGCCAACGTCCTGACTTTC
>many|.|TRBV12-3/TRBV12-4|TRBJ1-6
CASILELGSPLHF
TGTGCCAGCATCCTTGAGTTAGGTTCACCCCTCCACTTT
>many|TRBD1|TRBV5-6|TRBJ1-2
CASSSDRGDYGYTF
TGTGCCAGCAGCTCGGACAGGGGGGACTATGGCTACACCTTC
>many|.|TRBV12-3/TRBV12-4|TRBJ2-3
CASRAEGNTDTQYF
TGTGCCAGCAGAGCGGAGGGGAACACAGATACGCAGTATTTT
>.|.|TRBV6-1|TRBJ1-1
CASIRSFDTEAFF
TGTGCCAGCATAAGATCGTTTGACACTGAAGCTTTCTTT
>few|.|TRBV24-1|TRBJ1-2
CATSDLGANYGYTF
TGTGCCACCAGTGATTTGGGGGCTAACTATGGCTACACCTTC
>.|TRBD1|TRBV4-1|TRBJ1-2
CASSQNFRGQDGYTF
TGCGCCAGCAGCCAAAATTTCAGGGGGCAGGATGGCTACACCTTC
>few|.|TRBV6-5|TRBJ1-6
CASSYGTASAPLHF
TGTGCCAGCAGTTACGGAACGGCATCCGCACCCCTCCACTTT
>.|.|TRBV5-1|TRBJ2-2
CASSLVQGGNTGELFF
TGCGCCAGCAGCTTGGTACAGGGCGGGAACACCGGGGAGCTGTTTTTT
>.|.|TRBV6-5|TRBJ2-1
CASSYSRFEEQFF
TGTGCCAGCAGTTACTCGAGATTCGAGGAGCAGTTCTTC
>.|TRBD2|TRBV27|TRBJ2-7
CASSTTSGSSPYEQYF
TGTGCCAGCAGCACAACAAGCGGGAGTTCGCCCTACGAGCAGTACTTC
>.|.|TRBV15|TRBJ1-1
CATSRDIRNTEAFF
TGTGCCACCAGCAGAGATATTAGGAACACTGAAGCTTTCTTT
>many|.|TRBV20-1|TRBJ2-1
CSARVGLSSYNEQFF
TGCAGTGCTAGAGTTGGCCTGAGCTCCTACAATGAGCAGTTCTTC
>few|.|TRBV7-2|TRBJ2-1
CASSLVGGRNNEQFF
TGTGCCAGCAGCTTAGTGGGGGGGCGGAACAATGAGCAGTTCTTC
>.|.|TRBV6-5|TRBJ2-7
CASSSPDGPYEQYF
TGTGCCAGCAGTTCCCCGGACGGACCCTACGAGCAGTACTTC
>.|.|TRBV9|TRBJ2-7
CASSPRTVSKEQYF
TGTGCCAGCAGCCCCCGGACGGTTAGCAAGGAGCAGTACTTC
>.|.|TRBV27|TRBJ1-5
CATREPGMSNQPQHF
TGTGCCACCAGAGAACCAGGTATGAGCAATCAGCCCCAGCATTTT
>many|.|TRBV12-3/TRBV12-4|TRBJ2-3
CASSRSDTQYF
TGTGCCAGCAGTCGTTCGGATACGCAGTATTTT
>many|.|TRBV12-3/TRBV12-4|TRBJ2-3
CASSLVRGEGDTQYF
TGTGCCAGCAGTTTAGTTCGTGGGGAAGGAGATACGCAGTATTTT
>.|.|TRBV12-3/TRBV12-4|TRBJ2-3
CASSRRASQDTQYF
TGTGCCAGCAGTCGGAGGGCATCTCAAGATACGCAGTATTTT
>.|TRBD1|TRBV29-1|TRBJ1-2
CSGRQGEEGYTF
TGCAGCGGGCGGCAGGGGGAGGAAGGCTACACCTTC
>.|.|TRBV24-1|TRBJ2-1
CATSSARLLSYNEQFF
TGTGCCACCAGCTCAGCTAGGCTTCTCTCCTACAATGAGCAGTTCTTC
>.|TRBD1|TRBV7-9|TRBJ2-5
CASSLAGQGGRTQYF
TGTGCCAGCAGCTTAGCGGGACAGGGTGGGAGGACCCAGTACTTC
>few|.|TRBV6-1|TRBJ2-7
CASSTESGDYEQYF
TGTGCCAGCAGTACAGAGAGCGGAGACTACGAGCAGTACTTC
>.|.|TRBV7-2|TRBJ2-3
CASSLDPGWDTQYF
TGTGCCAGCAGCCTCGACCCAGGGTGGGATACGCAGTATTTT
>.|TRBD1|TRBV10-3|TRBJ1-1
CAIGSDRENTEAFF
TGTGCCATCGGTTCGGACAGGGAAAACACTGAAGCTTTCTTT
>.|.|TRBV6-6|TRBJ2-6
CASTLIEANVLTF
TGTGCCAGCACGCTCATTGAGGCCAACGTCCTGACTTTC
>.|.|TRBV20-1|TRBJ1-6
CSAPRGISSYNSPLHF
TGCAGTGCCCCCCGTGGGATTAGCTCCTATAATTCACCCCTCCACTTT
>.|.|TRBV5-1|TRBJ1-1
CASSLGSPAGTEAFF
TGCGCCAGCAGCTTGGGGTCCCCGGCCGGCACTGAAGCTTTCTTT
>.|.|TRBV20-1|TRBJ2-1
CSASMAGPPYNEQFF
TGCAGTGCTAGCATGGCGGGACCACCCTACAATGAGCAGTTCTTC
>.|.|TRBV9|TRBJ2-3
CASSVLSSTDTQYF
TGTGCCAGCAGCGTACTGTCCAGCACAGATACGCAGTATTTT
>few|.|TRBV7-3|TRBJ2-1
CASSPSISSYNEQFF
TGTGCCAGCAGCCCAAGTATAAGCTCCTACAATGAGCAGTTCTTC
>few|TRBD1|TRBV14|TRBJ2-6
CASSQERDRGPSGANVLTF
TGTGCCAGCAGCCAAGAACGGGACAGGGGCCCTTCTGGGGCCAACGTCCTGACTTTC
>.|.|TRBV30|TRBJ2-1
CAWSIGTYNEQFF
TGTGCCTGGAGTATCGGTACCTACAATGAGCAGTTCTTC
>.|.|TRBV4-1|TRBJ1-5
CASSQFMQGSQPQHF
TGCGCCAGCAGCCAATTTATGCAGGGGAGTCAGCCCCAGCATTTT